This T cell receptor beta chain is drawn from a study of regulatory T cells in long-lasting Graves disease. CDR1 is SQVTM, CDR2 ANQGSEA, per germline. V lost 7 bases, J lost 5 bases, and 17 bases lay in between. The CDR3 contains 13 residues. Time point given: newly diagnosed GD, antithyroid drugs for less than 3 months. PBMCs provided the RNA from which the TCR library was made. According to the study, TCR beta libraries were built with iRepertoire HTBI primers and CDR3-region Arm-PCR. Each CDR3 protein gets one entry after TCRdb re-called the multiplex PCR reads with MiXCR. The sample yields around 250,000 distinct CDR3 sequences, around 19% seen once. There are many counts of this clonotype.

This TCR was recovered from a female donor with Graves disease. J is TRBJ1-1 and V is TRBV29-1; D remains ambiguous. Sequencing used peripheral blood mononuclear cells (PBMCs), obtained at new diagnosis, from a patient treated with antithyroid drugs. In DNA form, the CDR3 reads TGCAGCGCGGCATCGAGTAGATTGACTGAAGCTTTCTTT. Protein: CSAASSRLTEAFF.